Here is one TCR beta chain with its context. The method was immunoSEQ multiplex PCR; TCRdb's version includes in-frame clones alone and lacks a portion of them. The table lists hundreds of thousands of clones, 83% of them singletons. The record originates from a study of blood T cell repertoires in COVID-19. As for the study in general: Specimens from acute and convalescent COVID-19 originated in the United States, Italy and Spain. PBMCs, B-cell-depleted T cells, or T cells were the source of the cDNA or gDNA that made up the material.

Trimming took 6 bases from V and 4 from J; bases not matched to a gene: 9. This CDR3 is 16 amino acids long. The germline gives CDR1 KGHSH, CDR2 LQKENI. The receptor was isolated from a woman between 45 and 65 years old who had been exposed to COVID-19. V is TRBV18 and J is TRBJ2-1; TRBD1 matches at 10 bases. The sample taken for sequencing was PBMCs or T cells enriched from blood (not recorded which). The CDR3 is CASSRQDRGVYNEQFF. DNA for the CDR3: TGTGCCAGCTCTCGCCAGGACAGGGGGGTTTACAATGAGCAGTTCTTC.